This T cell receptor (beta chain) derives from a study of tumor-infiltrating lymphocytes in primary liver carcinoma. For the study at large: Ranging in age from 30 to 69 years, the patients were men and women.

The CDR3 sequence is 15 residues long. Germline V gives CDR1 MNHEY, CDR2 SVGAGI. They got blood RNA out of unsorted whole blood and also pulled out germline DNA. Study results and limitations: Bulk unsorted sampling precluded comparing CD4+ and CD8+ repertoires. Tumor specimens were characterized by a significantly higher top-250-clone fraction than blood (p = 0.039).

TCR beta cDNA was reverse-transcribed from 500 ng of total RNA. The reaction used a constant-region primer and ProtoScript II reverse transcriptase. Researchers made the TCR beta libraries by running three nested multiplex PCR rounds with slightly modified ARM-PCR. Researchers ran the first two PCR rounds for roughly 11 cycles each with TRBV1-TRBV30 forward primers and a C-beta reverse primer. MiXCR, run by TCRdb on the multiplex PCR reads, gives a single entry per CDR3 protein. In the table there are 310,000 or so distinct CDR3 sequences, approximately 54% of which are singletons. Of note for this clonotype: The antigen remains undetermined. A much larger clone differs by one base, so this may be a read error.

Sequencing input: peripheral blood. The V and J genes are TRBV6-5 and TRBJ1-2; D may be TRBD1 (6 bases). The sequence was obtained from a woman between 25 and 40 years old with primary liver carcinoma and hepatitis B virus infection. For the CDR3, the DNA is TGTGCCAGCGGTTACTCGAAACAGGGTCCGGGAGGCTACACCTTC. Translating gives CASGYSKQGPGGYTF.